This T cell receptor beta chain was profiled in a study of T cells in women clearing cervical HPV infection. Study summary: Donors had HPV16-related CIN3 or worse; 2 had invasive cancer.

The length of the CDR3 is 16 residues. J gave up 5 bases and V 2 bases, and 8 bases lay outside the gene matches. CDR1 is LNHDA and CDR2 is SQIVND in the germline V gene (reference sequence). The repertoire was sequenced with immunoSEQ multiplex PCR; TCRdb's copy has only in-frame clones and lacks some. This listing includes about 39,000 clones. Of note for this clone: The antigen is unknown. The CDR3 goes on 3 residues after the read ends, and that part is filled in from the germline J gene.

Regarding the study as a whole: Timing of associations relative to infection is unclear; T-cell subsets were not isolated. T-cell numbers per sample were unknown and may explain richness differences. CIN3+ cases had significantly higher TCR richness than controls; evenness did not differ.

The V and J genes are TRBV19 and TRBJ2-1; 8 bases are a match to TRBD1. The sequenced sample consisted of blood buffy coat. The sequence was collected from a woman aged 18 to 75 with a cervical HPV16 infection that either progressed to CIN3+ or cleared (not recorded which). The CDR3 region is CASSIRVGTGNNEQFF. CDR3 DNA (partial): TGTGCCAGTAGTATAAGGGTGGGGACAGGTAACAATGAG.